Described below is a single T cell receptor (beta chain) sequence and its context. Its antigen remains unknown. This table comes from immunoSEQ multiplex PCR, and its TCRdb copy is limited to in-frame clones, with some not included. The sample includes about 1,300 clones, approximately 70% of them seen just once. This entry comes from a study of circulating tumor DNA in untreated peripheral T-cell lymphoma. For the study at large: Baseline and serial on-treatment serum tracked circulating tumor DNA carrying tumor TCR clonotypes. Findings and limits, study-wide: Despite persistently detectable ctDNA, two patients remained in remission over around nine years. Baseline tissues yielded approximately 82% and baseline serum roughly 70% tumor-specific clonotype detection.

The germline V gene has CDR1 MNHNY and CDR2 SVGAGI (reference sequence). The CDR3 covers 14 residues. Sequencing was done on a sample of cell-free DNA from blood serum. The chain uses TRBV6-6 and TRBJ2-5, with D possibly matching TRBD2 (5 bases). The closer fit of TRBJ2-7 to the DNA end suggests the J call may be wrong. The receptor was derived from a human donor with peripheral T-cell lymphoma. The DNA of the CDR3 is TGTGCCAGCAGTTACCAGCGGAAAAACTACGAGCAGTACTTC. This sequence encodes CASSYQRKNYEQYF.